Presented here are 5 T cell receptor beta chains from one specimen sequenced in a study of blood T cell repertoires in COVID-19. Sequencing used immunoSEQ multiplex PCR; TCRdb keeps in-frame clones, though not all of them. The sample carries fewer than 60,000 clones, roughly four fifths recorded once. Sequenced sample: peripheral blood. The receptors stem from a woman older than 75 with COVID-19, enrolled during active disease.

The chain recombines TRBV7-9 with TRBJ2-7; D possibly corresponds to TRBD1 (6 bases). CDR3 length: 14 amino acids. Germline lookup yields CDR1 SEHNR and CDR2 FQNEAQ (reference sequence). V shed 2 bases and J shed 5 bases, with 13 bases lying between them. In nucleotides, the CDR3 is TGTGCCAGCAGCTTACCTGGCAGGGGAGACGAGCAGTACTTC. Its translation: CASSLPGRGDEQYF.

This clone appeared once. V is TRBV15 and J is TRBJ2-3; D remains unclear. The length of the CDR3 is 13 residues. V was pared by 0 bases and J by 3 bases, with 4 bases between. Per the germline V gene, CDR1 is LNHNV and CDR2 is YYDKDF (reference sequence). The CDR3 spells CATSRDYTDTQYF. DNA for the CDR3: TGTGCCACCAGCAGAGATTATACAGATACGCAGTATTTT.

This chain's CDR3 is CASSQDGTVYKPQHF. The DNA of the CDR3 is TGCGCCAGCAGCCAGGACGGGACAGTTTATAAGCCCCAGCATTTT. The chain combines TRBV4-1 with TRBJ1-5; 7 nucleotides agree with TRBD1. J was trimmed by 8 bases and V by 3 bases; bases with no gene match: 10. CDR1 MGHRA and CDR2 YSYEKL come from the germline V gene. This CDR3 has 15 residues.

A few counts support this clone. This chain links TRBV7-3 with TRBJ2-3, with 7 bases fitting TRBD1. The germline CDR1 and CDR2 sequences are SGHTA and FQGTGA. The V gene end was trimmed by 5 bases and the J gene end by 5 bases; junction bases not matched to a gene: 7. This CDR3 contains 14 residues. CDR3 in amino acids: CASSPDQGVDTQYF. CDR3 sequence (DNA): TGTGCCAGCAGCCCGGACCAGGGGGTAGATACGCAGTATTTT.

V gene TRBV27 combines with J gene TRBJ2-3, with D possibly being TRBD1 (10 bases). This CDR3 has 16 residues. The V end was cut by 3 bases, the J end by 9 bases, with 22 bases between. CDR1 MNHEY and CDR2 SMNVEV come from the germline V gene (reference sequence). The CDR3 coding sequence is TGTGCCAGCAGTTTGACAGGGGGCGGGAGGGCATTGACGCAGTATTTT. Amino acid sequence: CASSLTGGGRALTQYF.